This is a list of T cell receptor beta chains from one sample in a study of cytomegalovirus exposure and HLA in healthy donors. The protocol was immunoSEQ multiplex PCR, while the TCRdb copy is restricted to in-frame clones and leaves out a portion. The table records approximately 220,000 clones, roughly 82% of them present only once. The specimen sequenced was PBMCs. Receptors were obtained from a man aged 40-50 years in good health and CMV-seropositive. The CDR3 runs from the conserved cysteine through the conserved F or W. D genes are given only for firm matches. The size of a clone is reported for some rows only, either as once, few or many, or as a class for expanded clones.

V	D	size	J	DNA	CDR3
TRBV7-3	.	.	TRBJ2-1	TGTGCCAGCAGCATCCGACAGTACAATGAGCAGTTCTTC	CASSIRQYNEQFF
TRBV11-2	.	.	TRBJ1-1	TGTGCCAGCAGCTTAGCTGCGGGCACTGAAGCTTTCTTT	CASSLAAGTEAFF
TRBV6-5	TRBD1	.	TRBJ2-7	TGTGCCAGCAGTTACGGGGGACAGGGGGCCATCGAGCAGTACTTC	CASSYGGQGAIEQYF
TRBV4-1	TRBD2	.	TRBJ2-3	TGCGCCAGCAGCTCCAGACTAGCGGGAGGTCCGGAAACGCAGTATTTT	CASSSRLAGGPETQYF
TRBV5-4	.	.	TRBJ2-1	TGTGCCAGCAGCCTACCTCCGGGGATTACGGTGTCAAATGAGCAGTTCTTC	CASSLPPGITVSNEQFF
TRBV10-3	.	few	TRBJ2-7	TGTGCCATCAGTGAGTCCACAGGTAATTCGGGCGAGCAGTACTTC	CAISESTGNSGEQYF
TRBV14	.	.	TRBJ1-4	TGTGCCAGCAGCCAGGGAAGAGGAGGGGCTAATGAAAAACTGTTTTTT	CASSQGRGGANEKLFF
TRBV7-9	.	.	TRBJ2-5	TGTTCCAGCAGCTTAACGGTGGGCCCCGAAGAGACCCAGTACTTC	CSSSLTVGPEETQYF
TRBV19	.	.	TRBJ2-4	TGTGCCAGTAGTAGAGGAGGGCTGGACATTCAGTACTTC	CASSRGGLDIQYF
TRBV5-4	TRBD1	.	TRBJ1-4	TGTGCCAGCAGCAGGAAGGGACAGGGTAGTGAAAAACTGTTTTTT	CASSRKGQGSEKLFF
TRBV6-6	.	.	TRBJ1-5	TGTGCCAGCAGTGCATCGCAGGGGACGGGCAATCAGCCCCAGCATTTT	CASSASQGTGNQPQHF
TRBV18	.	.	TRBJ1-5	TGTGCCAGCTCACCACGCAAGGAGGGGCAGCCCCAGCATTTT	CASSPRKEGQPQHF
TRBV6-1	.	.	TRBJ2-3	TGTGCCAGCAGTGCAGTGGGCACAGATACGCAGTATTTT	CASSAVGTDTQYF
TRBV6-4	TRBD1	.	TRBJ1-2	TGTGCCAGCAGTGTTACCGGGACAGGCCTTGGCTACACCTTC	CASSVTGTGLGYTF
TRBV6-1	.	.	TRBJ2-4	TGTGCCAGCAGTGGACTTTGGATGGACATTCAGTACTTC	CASSGLWMDIQYF
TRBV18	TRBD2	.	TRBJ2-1	TGTGCCAGCTCACCCGGACTAGCGGTGAGCTCCTACAATGAGCAGTTCTTC	CASSPGLAVSSYNEQFF
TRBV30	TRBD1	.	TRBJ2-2	TGTGCCTGGAACCACCGGGACAGGGCCATCCACGTCCGCGGGGAGCTGTTTTTT	CAWNHRDRAIHVRGELFF
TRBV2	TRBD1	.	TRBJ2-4	TGTGCCAGCAGTGCTAGGGGGCCGGGCAAAAACATTCAGTACTTC	CASSARGPGKNIQYF
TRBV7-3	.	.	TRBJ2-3	TGTGCCAGCAGCTCGGGAGTTAGTCACTCCACAGATACGCAGTATTTT	CASSSGVSHSTDTQYF
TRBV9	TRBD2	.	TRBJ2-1	TGTGCCAGCAGCGTAGATAGGGTGGTGGGGACTAGCGACTACAATGAGCAGTTCTTC	CASSVDRVVGTSDYNEQFF
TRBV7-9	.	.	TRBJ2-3	TGTGCCAGCAGCTTAGTTCTGACGGGGTCGCCCGATACGCAGTATTTT	CASSLVLTGSPDTQYF
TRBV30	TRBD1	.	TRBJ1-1	TGTGCCTGGAGTGGGGGACAGGGCTTAGCTTTCTTT	CAWSGGQGLAFF
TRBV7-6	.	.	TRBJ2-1	TGTGCCAGTCTCGGGTTGGCAGGGTCTGGAAGTGAGCAGTTCTTC	CASLGLAGSGSEQFF
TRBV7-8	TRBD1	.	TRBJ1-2	TGTGCCAGCAGCCCGTACAGGGGTAACTATGGCTACACCTTC	CASSPYRGNYGYTF
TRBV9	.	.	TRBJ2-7	TGTGCCAGCAGCCCCAACGAGGGAGCAACCTACGAGCAGTACTTC	CASSPNEGATYEQYF
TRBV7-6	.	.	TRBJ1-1	TGTGCCAGCAGCTTAACCAGGGAAGACACTGAAGCTTTCTTT	CASSLTREDTEAFF
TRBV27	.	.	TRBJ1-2	TGTGCCAGCAGTTTATCGACAGGAAGTTATGGCTACACCTTC	CASSLSTGSYGYTF
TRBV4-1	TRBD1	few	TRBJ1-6	TGCGCCAGCAGCCAAGGACAGGGGGAGGGTTCACCCCTCCACTTT	CASSQGQGEGSPLHF
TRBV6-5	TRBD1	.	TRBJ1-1	TGTGCCAGCAGTTACTCCCCCGACAGGGTGGGCACTGAAGCTTTCTTT	CASSYSPDRVGTEAFF
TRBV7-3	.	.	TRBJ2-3	TGTGCCAGCAGCTCAGGGTTCGCCACAGATACGCAGTATTTT	CASSSGFATDTQYF
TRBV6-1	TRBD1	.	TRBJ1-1	TGTGCCTCCCCCCCCGGACAGGGCAGGTGGACTGAAGCTTTCTTT	CASPPGQGRWTEAFF
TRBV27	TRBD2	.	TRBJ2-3	TGTGCCAGCAGTTCCCCTTCCCTAGCGGGGGGACTCACAGATACGCAGTATTTT	CASSSPSLAGGLTDTQYF
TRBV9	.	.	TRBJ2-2	TGTGCCAGCAGCGTAGACCCAGCGGGGAACACCGGGGAGCTGTTTTTT	CASSVDPAGNTGELFF
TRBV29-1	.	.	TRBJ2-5	TGCAGCACCTCCGAGGGAAGAGAGACCCAGTACTTC	CSTSEGRETQYF
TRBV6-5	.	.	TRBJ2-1	TGTGCCAGCAGTTACGGCGGGGTTTACAATGAGCAGTTCTTC	CASSYGGVYNEQFF
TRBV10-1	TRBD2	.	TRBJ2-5	TGCGCCAGCAGTTCCAGCGGGAGGAGAGAGACCCAGTACTTC	CASSSSGRRETQYF
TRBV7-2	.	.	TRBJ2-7	TGTGCCAGCAGCTCCGGGACGGGGGCCTACGAGCAGTACTTC	CASSSGTGAYEQYF
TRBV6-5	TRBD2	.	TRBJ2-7	TGTGCCAGCAGGCCACCCCTAGCGGGAGTGAACGAGCAGTACTTC	CASRPPLAGVNEQYF
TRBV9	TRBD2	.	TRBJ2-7	TGTGCCAGCAGCTCCCTAGCGGGATCATACGAGCAGTACTTC	CASSSLAGSYEQYF
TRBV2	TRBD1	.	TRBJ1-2	TGTGCCAGCAGGCCCCGCCTGACAGGGAAAGATGGCTACACCTTC	CASRPRLTGKDGYTF
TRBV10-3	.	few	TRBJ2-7	TGTGCCATCAGTGATGGTGGTAGCCGGAGCTCCTACGAGCAGTACTTC	CAISDGGSRSSYEQYF
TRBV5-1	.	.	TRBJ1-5	TGCGCCAGCAGCTTCCCGAGGTATCAGCCCCAGCATTTT	CASSFPRYQPQHF
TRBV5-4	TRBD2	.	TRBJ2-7	TGTGCCAGCAGCTTGGAGCGGGGGAGGAACGAGCAGTACTTC	CASSLERGRNEQYF
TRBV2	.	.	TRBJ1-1	TGTGCCAGCAGTGCTACCGAGGGCGGGAACACTGAAGCTTTCTTT	CASSATEGGNTEAFF
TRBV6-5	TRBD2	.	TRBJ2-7	TGTGCCAGCACTAGCGGGAGAAGCGAGCAGTACTTC	CASTSGRSEQYF
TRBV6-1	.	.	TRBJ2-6	TGTGCCAGCAGTTCCGCCGGGGCTGGGGCCAACGTCCTGACTTTC	CASSSAGAGANVLTF
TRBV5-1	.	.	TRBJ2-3	TGCGCCAGCAGCGGACCACAAGGAGGGGGCACAGATACGCAGTATTTT	CASSGPQGGGTDTQYF
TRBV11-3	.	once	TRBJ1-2	TGTGCCAGCAGCTCTCGGGTGACTTTGAATGGCTACACCTTC	CASSSRVTLNGYTF
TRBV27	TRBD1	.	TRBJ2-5	TGTGCCAGCAGTTCACAGGGGTTGTTCCAAGAGACCCAGTACTTC	CASSSQGLFQETQYF
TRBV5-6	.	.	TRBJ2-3	TGTGCCAGCAGCATCCAGAGCACAGATACGCAGTATTTT	CASSIQSTDTQYF
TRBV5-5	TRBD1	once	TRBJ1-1	TGTGCCAGCAGCTACGTGCCGGGACAGGGACCTGAAGCTTTCTTT	CASSYVPGQGPEAFF
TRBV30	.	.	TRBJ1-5	TGTGCCTGGAGTTCTCCTGGGGCCTCAAGTGGTCAGCCCCAGCATTTT	CAWSSPGASSGQPQHF
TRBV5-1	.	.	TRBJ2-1	TGCGCCAGTTTTACTGGGAGCATCCAAAATGAGCAGTTCTTC	CASFTGSIQNEQFF